Listed below are T cell receptor beta chains from one sample, sequenced in a study of T-cell memory formation after mild COVID-19. Each CDR3 protein is one row after TCRdb ran MiXCR on the 5' RACE reads. Altogether under 300,000 distinct CDR3 sequences are present, less than 20% being singletons, with the ten largest covering 3.5% to 4%. Sequencing was done on a sample of PBMCs or a T cell subset sorted from them (not recorded which). Receptors originate from a man aged 18 to 30 who had mild COVID-19 (a few samples of this study predate the infection). Cell type and time point are not known. Both conserved end residues are part of each CDR3. D genes are given only for firm matches. The listing skips clone size in some rows; elsewhere it reads once, few, many or a size class.

>TRBV7-3|many|.|TRBJ2-7
CASSLTREYEQYF
TGTGCCAGCAGCTTAACCAGGGAGTACGAGCAGTACTTC
>TRBV28|.|.|TRBJ1-5
CASSVVNQPQHF
TGTGCCAGCAGCGTAGTCAATCAGCCCCAGCATTTT
>TRBV20-1|few|.|TRBJ1-5
CSARMSGIRQPQHF
TGCAGTGCTAGAATGTCAGGGATCAGGCAGCCCCAGCATTTT
>TRBV12-3/TRBV12-4|.|.|TRBJ2-2
CASTRIPGELFF
TGTGCCAGCACCCGAATCCCCGGGGAGCTGTTTTTT
>TRBV7-2|few|TRBD1|TRBJ1-5
CASSIGQGDQPQHF
TGTGCCAGCAGCATAGGACAGGGTGATCAGCCCCAGCATTTT
>TRBV20-1|.|.|TRBJ1-1
CSASSGVHGNTEAFF
TGCAGTGCTAGTTCGGGTGTACACGGGAACACTGAAGCTTTCTTT
>TRBV6-1|.|TRBD1|TRBJ1-4
CASKRDRAYLREKLFF
TGTGCCAGCAAGAGGGACAGGGCCTACTTACGTGAAAAACTGTTTTTT
>TRBV30|few|.|TRBJ2-5
CAWSVVQETQYF
TGTGCCTGGAGTGTAGTCCAAGAGACCCAGTACTTC
>TRBV20-1|.|.|TRBJ2-3
CSAPRLASSADTQYF
TGCAGTGCGCCCCGCCTAGCCTCCTCGGCGGATACGCAGTATTTT
>TRBV20-1|few|.|TRBJ1-2
CSARDDINYGYTF
TGCAGTGCTAGGGACGATATCAACTATGGCTACACCTTC
>TRBV29-1|.|TRBD1|TRBJ2-3
CSVRGGGTDTQYF
TGCAGCGTTCGAGGGGGCGGAACAGATACGCAGTATTTT
>TRBV5-1|few|TRBD2|TRBJ2-1
CASSPGLAGASYNEQFF
TGCGCCAGCAGCCCTGGACTAGCGGGGGCCTCATACAATGAGCAGTTCTTC
>TRBV24-1|.|.|TRBJ2-3
CATSEGWTDTQYF
TGTGCCACCAGTGAAGGGTGGACAGATACGCAGTATTTT
>TRBV20-1|few|TRBD1|TRBJ1-6
CSYTRVGQRNSPLHF
TGCAGTTACACACGAGTGGGACAGCGAAATTCACCCCTCCACTTT
>TRBV11-1|.|.|TRBJ1-1
CASGRSGTEAFF
TGTGCCAGCGGTAGGAGTGGGACTGAAGCTTTCTTT
>TRBV5-1|.|.|TRBJ2-2
CARSLGPANTGELFF
TGCGCCAGAAGCTTGGGTCCGGCGAACACCGGGGAGCTGTTTTTT
>TRBV5-1|.|.|TRBJ2-6
CASKEGYSGANVLTF
TGCGCCAGCAAAGAGGGATACTCTGGGGCCAACGTCCTGACTTTC
>TRBV5-1|.|TRBD1|TRBJ1-2
CASSLGPGQQDSYGYTF
TGCGCCAGCAGCTTGGGACCGGGACAGCAAGATAGCTATGGCTACACCTTC
>TRBV28|few|.|TRBJ1-2
CASTTGGGGYGYTF
TGTGCCAGCACAACTGGGGGTGGTGGGTATGGCTACACCTTC
>TRBV29-1|.|.|TRBJ1-1
CSVVREGTEAFF
TGCAGCGTTGTTCGGGAGGGCACTGAAGCTTTCTTT
>TRBV5-1|.|.|TRBJ1-4
CASRAGANEKLFF
TGCGCCAGCAGGGCAGGGGCAAATGAAAAACTGTTTTTT
>TRBV30|.|.|TRBJ2-7
CAWSVGLAYEQYF
TGTGCCTGGAGTGTAGGTCTCGCCTACGAGCAGTACTTC
>TRBV4-1|.|.|TRBJ1-5
CASSQGWYNQPQHF
TGCGCCAGCAGCCAAGGATGGTACAATCAGCCCCAGCATTTT
>TRBV19|.|.|TRBJ1-2
CASIKKGGNYGYTF
TGTGCCAGTATTAAGAAGGGAGGGAACTATGGCTACACCTTC
>TRBV5-1|.|.|TRBJ1-3
CASSFGGSDSGNTIYF
TGCGCCAGCAGCTTCGGAGGCTCCGACTCTGGAAACACCATATATTTT
>TRBV20-1|.|.|TRBJ1-3
CSASVLGTSGNTIYF
TGCAGTGCTTCCGTACTGGGGACCTCTGGAAACACCATATATTTT
>TRBV6-6|many|.|TRBJ1-5
CASGDSHGNQPQHF
TGTGCCAGCGGGGACTCTCACGGCAATCAGCCCCAGCATTTT
>TRBV2|.|.|TRBJ1-5
CASSLAGQNQHF
TGTGCCAGCAGCCTGGCGGGTCAAAACCAGCATTTT
>TRBV5-6|few|.|TRBJ1-2
CASSLDIRGYTF
TGTGCCAGCAGCTTGGATATACGTGGCTACACCTTC
>TRBV7-2|.|TRBD1|TRBJ2-3
CASSPRTGFTDTQYF
TGTGCCAGCAGCCCCCGGACAGGGTTTACAGATACGCAGTATTTT
>TRBV6-5|.|.|TRBJ1-6
CASNLKAQGNSPLHF
TGTGCCAGCAACCTCAAAGCCCAGGGTAATTCACCCCTCCACTTT
>TRBV18|.|.|TRBJ1-1
CASSRQGTGTLEAFF
TGTGCCAGCTCCCGGCAGGGAACCGGTACCCTGGAAGCTTTCTTT
>TRBV20-1|.|TRBD2|TRBJ2-3
CSARDLNKRGPLHF
TGCAGTGCTAGAGATCTAAATAAGCGGGGGCCCCTCCATTTT
>TRBV5-1|.|.|TRBJ2-6
CASSSTTDASSGANVLTF
TGCGCCAGCAGCTCAACGACGGATGCCAGCTCTGGGGCCAACGTCCTGACTTTC
>TRBV11-3|few|.|TRBJ2-3
CASSSLGGADTQYF
TGTGCCAGCAGCTCCCTTGGGGGCGCGGATACGCAGTATTTT
>TRBV18|.|.|TRBJ2-4
CASSLAAKNIQYF
TGTGCCAGCTCACTTGCAGCCAAAAACATTCAGTACTTC
>TRBV7-9|.|.|TRBJ1-2
CASSPTPTNYGYTF
TGTGCCAGCAGTCCGACACCCACTAACTATGGCTACACCTTC
>TRBV5-6|.|.|TRBJ1-5
CASSSSLIRYSNQPQHF
TGTGCCAGCAGCTCGAGCCTCATACGTTATAGCAATCAGCCCCAGCATTTT
>TRBV24-1|.|.|TRBJ2-3
CATSDPPGASDTQYF
TGTGCCACCAGTGATCCTCCGGGAGCCTCGGATACGCAGTATTTT
>TRBV4-1|few|TRBD1|TRBJ1-5
CASSQDRVGQPQHF
TGCGCCAGCAGCCAGGACAGGGTGGGTCAGCCCCAGCATTTT
>TRBV7-9|many|.|TRBJ1-3
CASSLEGNTIYF
TGCGCCAGCAGCTTGGAAGGAAACACCATATATTTT
>TRBV6-5|.|TRBD2|TRBJ2-2
CASRSRGDFTGELFF
TGTGCCAGCAGATCCCGGGGGGACTTCACCGGGGAGCTGTTTTTT
>TRBV7-2|.|.|TRBJ2-5
CASSSQGGKETQYF
TGTGCCAGCAGCTCCCAGGGGGGGAAAGAGACCCAGTACTTC
>TRBV7-2|.|.|TRBJ2-2
CASSRGGANTGELFF
TGTGCCAGCAGCCGAGGAGGGGCGAACACCGGGGAGCTGTTTTTT
>TRBV7-2|.|TRBD1|TRBJ1-2
CASRIGQGHGYTF
TGTGCCAGCAGAATAGGACAGGGACATGGCTACACCTTC
>TRBV4-1|few|.|TRBJ2-2
CASSRGALGPGELFF
TGCGCCAGCAGCCGCGGTGCGCTGGGGCCCGGGGAGCTGTTTTTT
>TRBV12-3/TRBV12-4|many|TRBD2|TRBJ2-7
CASSPGGTSGGPGAMLSYEQYF
TGTGCCAGCAGCCCTGGTGGGACTAGCGGGGGGCCGGGTGCGATGCTCTCCTACGAGCAGTACTTC